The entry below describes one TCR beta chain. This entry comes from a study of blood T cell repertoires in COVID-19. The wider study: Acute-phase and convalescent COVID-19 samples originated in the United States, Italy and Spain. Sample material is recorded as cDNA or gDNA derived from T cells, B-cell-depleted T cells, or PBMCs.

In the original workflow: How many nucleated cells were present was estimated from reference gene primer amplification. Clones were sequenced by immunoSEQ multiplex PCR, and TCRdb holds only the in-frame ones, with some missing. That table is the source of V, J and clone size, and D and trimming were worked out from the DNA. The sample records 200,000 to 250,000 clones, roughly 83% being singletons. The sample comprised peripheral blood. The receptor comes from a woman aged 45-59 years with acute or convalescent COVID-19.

CDR3 region: CASSFPGLAKNIQYF. DNA for the CDR3: TGTGCCAGCAGTTTCCCCGGACTAGCTAAAAACATTCAGTACTTC. The chain links TRBV28 to TRBJ2-4; 8 bases are a match to TRBD2. The V gene end was trimmed by 3 bases and the J gene end by 4 bases; junction bases not matched to a gene: 5. The CDR3 covers 15 residues. CDR1 is MDHEN, CDR2 SYDVKM, per germline.